Below are 20 T cell receptor beta chains sequenced from a single sample in a study of neurological immune-mediated disorders. Time point denoted: technical triplicate 2. TCRdb passed the 5' RACE reads through MiXCR, listing each CDR3 protein once. Of about 55,000 distinct CDR3 sequences detected, nearly 25% appear once; the ten largest clones hold 3.5% to 5.5%. Sequencing was done on a sample of PBMCs. All receptors come from a man aged 55 to 70 with HTLV-1-associated myelopathy (HAM/TSP).

This clonotype showed up many times. The chain carries TRBV24-1 and TRBJ2-5; 9 bases match TRBD1. The CDR3 loop spans 16 amino acids. The V and J ends lost 2 bases and 3 bases, in that order; junction bases with no gene match: 6. Germline CDR1 reads KGHDR; CDR2 reads SFDVKD. The CDR3 loop is CATSDSGQGSKETQYF. The CDR3 region has the DNA TGTGCCACCAGTGATTCAGGACAGGGGTCCAAAGAGACCCAGTACTTC.

The chain combines TRBV7-7 with TRBJ2-1; 7 positions agree with TRBD2. CDR1 is SSHAT and CDR2 is FNYEAQ in the germline V gene (reference sequence). V shed 7 bases, J shed 6 bases, and the junction held 12 bases outside the gene matches. This CDR3 region has 15 residues. CDR3 nucleotide sequence: TGTGCCAGCACTCCCGGAGGGCGGGAGAGCAATGAGCAGTTCTTC. This encodes CASTPGGRESNEQFF.

This clonotype occurred many times. The rearrangement uses TRBV5-1 and TRBJ2-1; maybe TRBD2 (6 bases). Germline-derived CDR1 and CDR2 are SGHRS and YFSETQ. V lost 3 bases to trimming and J lost 7 bases, with 17 bases between them. The CDR3 contains 15 residues. The CDR3 DNA is TGCGCCAGCAGCTACGTACGGGGGAGTTGGAATGAGCAGTTCTTC. Protein: CASSYVRGSWNEQFF.

This clonotype was recorded at least ten times. The chain is built from TRBV5-1 and TRBJ2-3; TRBD2 might be the D (6 bases). CDR3 length: 15 amino acids. From germline, CDR1 is SGHRS and CDR2 YFSETQ. Between the trimmed V and J ends, which lost 2 bases and 3 bases, there was a span of 13 bases. Written as DNA, the CDR3 is TGCGCCAGCAGCTTATCCCTGGGAGGTACAGATACGCAGTATTTT. Translated, it gives CASSLSLGGTDTQYF.

This clonotype was found a few times. The rearrangement links TRBV10-3 to TRBJ2-1; maybe TRBD1 (5 bases). Between the trimmed V and J ends, which lost 7 bases and 8 bases, there was a span of 18 bases. The CDR3 is 14 amino acids. In germline, CDR1 is ENHRY, CDR2 SYGVKD. The DNA of the CDR3 is TGTGCCATCACCTCCGGGCAGGGTTTCCATGAGCAGTTCTTC. Protein product: CAITSGQGFHEQFF.

The sample holds many counts of this clonotype. The V and J genes are TRBV12-3 or TRBV12-4 and TRBJ2-3; 14 bases are shared with TRBD2. The trim removed 1 base at V and 4 bases at J, leaving 1 base unmatched. The CDR3 runs to 16 residues. In DNA form, the CDR3 reads TGTGCCAGCAGTTTAGGACTAGCGGGAGGGCCAGATACGCAGTATTTT. It translates to CASSLGLAGGPDTQYF.

This clonotype was detected many times. The rearrangement joins TRBV7-3 to TRBJ2-1; 7 nucleotides line up with TRBD1. Per the germline V gene, CDR1 is SGHTA and CDR2 is FQGTGA. V lost 4 bases, J lost 0 bases, and 6 bases stayed unmatched. CDR3 length: 16 residues. This CDR3 is CASSSRQGSSYNEQFF. CDR3 nucleotide sequence: TGTGCCAGCAGCTCACGACAGGGAAGCTCCTACAATGAGCAGTTCTTC.

In this sample, this clonotype turned up many times. This chain links TRBV15 with TRBJ2-5; 8 nucleotides agree with TRBD2. Germline lookup yields CDR1 LNHNV and CDR2 YYDKDF (reference sequence). CDR3 length: 15 amino acids. V gave up 5 bases and J gave up 5 bases; unmatched junction bases: 10. The CDR3 here is CATSARAGGGETQYF. The DNA for the CDR3 is TGTGCCACCAGCGCGAGGGCGGGAGGTGGGGAGACCCAGTACTTC.

In this sample, this clonotype turned up many times. This chain uses TRBV5-4 with TRBJ1-4; TRBD1 matches at 7 bases. CDR1 and CDR2 from the germline V gene are SGHNT and YYREEE (reference sequence). The junction had 12 bases not matched to a gene; V was cut back by 0 bases and J by 4 bases. The CDR3 runs 18 residues. CDR3 region: CASSLGGFGDSINEKLFF. CDR3 coding DNA: TGTGCCAGCAGCTTGGGCGGGTTTGGGGACAGTATTAATGAAAAACTGTTTTTT.

This chain connects TRBV5-5 to TRBJ2-7; 14 bases line up with TRBD2. Losses at the gene ends were 4 bases for V and 10 bases for J; bases not matched to a gene: 7. Per the germline V gene, CDR1 is SGHKS and CDR2 is YYEKEE (reference sequence). The CDR3 spans 14 residues. CDR3: CASSPGTSGSGQYF. CDR3 nucleotide sequence: TGTGCCAGCAGCCCCGGGACTAGCGGGAGCGGACAGTACTTC.

This clonotype was seen repeatedly, ten times or more. The genes are TRBV27 and TRBJ1-2, with no clear D. Trimming removed 6 bases from V and 4 bases from J, with 15 bases in between. Per the germline V gene, CDR1 is MNHEY and CDR2 is SMNVEV (reference sequence). The CDR3 length is 14 residues. DNA of the CDR3: TGTGCCAGCAGCCCCGGTCGTAACTCCTATGGCTACACCTTC. Residues: CASSPGRNSYGYTF.

This clonotype was recorded many times. The V gene is TRBV27, the J gene TRBJ2-2; 9 nucleotides match TRBD2. CDR1 and CDR2 (germline): MNHEY, SMNVEV (reference sequence). The J segment lost 6 bases and the V segment lost 2 bases, leaving 7 bases of the junction unmatched. The CDR3 contains 16 residues. CDR3 DNA sequence: TGTGCCAGCAGTTTAGAGGCGGGAGGGCCAGCCGGGGAGCTGTTTTTT. This encodes CASSLEAGGPAGELFF.

The rearrangement links TRBV29-1 to TRBJ2-7; D is perhaps TRBD1 (5 bases). V was clipped by 6 bases and J by 1 base, with 10 bases between them. CDR3 size: 12 residues. Germline loops: CDR1 SQVTM, CDR2 ANQGSEA. This chain's CDR3 is CSVTTASYEQYF. For the CDR3, the DNA is TGCAGCGTGACGACAGCGTCCTACGAGCAGTACTTC.

This clonotype was seen at least ten times. V usage is TRBV4-2 and J usage is TRBJ2-7; perhaps TRBD1 as D (5 bases). Trimming cost V 0 bases and J 3 bases, with 12 bases left between them. This CDR3 is 15 amino acids long. Germline lookup yields CDR1 LGHNA and CDR2 YNFKEQ. CDR3 protein: CASSQDQGIGYEQYF. The DNA of the CDR3 is TGTGCCAGCAGCCAAGATCAGGGTATTGGCTACGAGCAGTACTTC.

The V call is TRBV12-5, the J call TRBJ2-3, with a weak D call TRBD2 (6 bases). Germline lookup yields CDR1 LGHNT and CDR2 FRNRAP. Trimming cost V 6 bases and J 4 bases, with 14 bases left between them. This CDR3 spans 14 amino acids. The CDR3 coding sequence is TGTGCTAGTGGCCCGGCGACGGGGGCAGATACGCAGTATTTT. Its protein is CASGPATGADTQYF.

This clonotype appeared many times. V usage is TRBV5-1 and J usage is TRBJ2-1; 12 bases align to TRBD2. This CDR3 is built from 16 residues. Germline V lookup: CDR1 SGHRS, CDR2 YFSETQ. Trimming at V came to 5 bases and at J to 5 bases, leaving 8 bases not matched to a gene. The CDR3 DNA follows: TGCGCCAGCAGTAAGTATTGGACTAGCGGGGACAATGAGCAGTTCTTC. As protein: CASSKYWTSGDNEQFF. Full variable domain (outside the CDR3, taken from reference TRBV5-1 and TRBJ2-1): KAGVTQTPRYLIKTRGQQVTLSCSPISGHRSVSWYQQTPGQGLQFLFEYFSETQRNKGNFPGRFSGRQFSNSRSEMNVSTLELGDSALYLCASSKYWTSGDNEQFFGPGTRLTVL.

This clonotype was detected ten times or more. The chain carries TRBV7-3 and TRBJ1-1; D gene ambiguous. V lost 1 base, J lost 1 base, and 4 bases lay in between. Germline lookup yields CDR1 SGHTA and CDR2 FQGTGA. The CDR3 has 13 residues. The CDR3, as DNA: TGTGCCAGCAGCTTAAATCGGAACACTGAAGCTTTCTTT. Encoded protein: CASSLNRNTEAFF.

This clonotype has at least ten counts. The J gene is TRBJ2-3, the V gene TRBV20-1; D gene ambiguous. The V end was cut by 0 bases, the J end by 4 bases, with 5 bases between. The germline CDR1 and CDR2 sequences are DFQATT and SNEGSKA (reference sequence). The CDR3 totals 12 residues. The CDR3 coding sequence is TGCAGTGCTAGAGATAACGCAGATACGCAGTATTTT. It specifies CSARDNADTQYF.

The sample holds a few counts of this clonotype. V is TRBV7-8 and J is TRBJ1-1; weak D call: TRBD1 (5 bases). This CDR3 has 15 residues. V lost 3 bases and J lost 1, with 12 bases in between. Germline CDR1 and CDR2: SGHVS and FQNEAQ. CDR3 DNA: TGTGCCAGCAGCTTCTGGGACCCTCCGAACACTGAAGCTTTCTTT. This sequence encodes CASSFWDPPNTEAFF. Full variable domain (rest looked up from reference TRBV7-8 and TRBJ1-1): GAGVSQSPRYKVAKRGQDVALRCDPISGHVSLFWYQQALGQGPEFLTYFQNEAQLDKSGLPSDRFFAERPEGSVSTLKIQRTQQEDSAVYLCASSFWDPPNTEAFFGQGTRLTVV.

This clonotype was seen at least ten times. At one end, the junction sequence differs from germline, possibly due to a read error. The V and J genes are TRBV10-1 and TRBJ2-3; 7 nucleotides line up with TRBD2. The CDR3 runs 14 residues. Germline V gene data show CDR1 as WNHNN and CDR2 as SYGVQD (reference sequence). In DNA form, the CDR3 reads TGCGCCCGCAATAGGTCTAGCGGTACAGATCCGCAGTATTTT. It yields the protein CARNRSSGTDPQYF.